This TCR beta chain was documented in a study of cytomegalovirus exposure and HLA in healthy donors. This clone is medium-sized in the sample. The PCR made use of 60 Vbeta and 13 Jbeta primers. The method was immunoSEQ multiplex PCR; TCRdb's version includes in-frame clones alone and lacks a portion of them. The repertoire holds 120,000 to 150,000 clones, with roughly 77% as singletons. The CDR3 is made up of 14 amino acids. V was pared by 4 bases and J by 3 bases, with 7 bases of the junction left unmatched. CDR1 is SQVTM, CDR2 ANQGSEA, per germline. The sample consisted of PBMCs. The sequence was obtained from a female donor in good health and CMV-seronegative. The genes are TRBV29-1 and TRBJ2-7; 9 bases are a match to TRBD1. The CDR3 sequence is CSVGRQGGGYEQYF. The CDR3 DNA reads as TGCAGCGTTGGGCGACAGGGGGGAGGCTACGAGCAGTACTTC.